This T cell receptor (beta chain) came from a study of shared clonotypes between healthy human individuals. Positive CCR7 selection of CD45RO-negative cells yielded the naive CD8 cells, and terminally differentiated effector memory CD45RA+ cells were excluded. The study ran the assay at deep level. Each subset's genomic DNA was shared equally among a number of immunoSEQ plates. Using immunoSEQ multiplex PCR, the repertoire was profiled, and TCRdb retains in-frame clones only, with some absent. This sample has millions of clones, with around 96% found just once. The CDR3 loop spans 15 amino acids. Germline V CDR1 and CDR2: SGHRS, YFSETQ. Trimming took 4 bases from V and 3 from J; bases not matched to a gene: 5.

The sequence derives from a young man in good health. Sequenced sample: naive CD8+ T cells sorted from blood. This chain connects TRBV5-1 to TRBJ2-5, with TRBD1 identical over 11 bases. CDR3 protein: CASSLGQGAEETQYF. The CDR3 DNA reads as TGCGCCAGCAGCCTCGGACAGGGGGCAGAAGAGACCCAGTACTTC. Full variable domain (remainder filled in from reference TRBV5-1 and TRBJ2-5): KAGVTQTPRYLIKTRGQQVTLSCSPISGHRSVSWYQQTPGQGLQFLFEYFSETQRNKGNFPGRFSGRQFSNSRSEMNVSTLELGDSALYLCASSLGQGAEETQYFGPGTRLLVL.